This T cell receptor beta chain was sequenced for a study of blood T cell repertoires in COVID-19. At the level of the study: T cells, B-cell-depleted T cells, or PBMCs supplied cDNA or gDNA.

The assay was immunoSEQ multiplex PCR, and TCRdb's table has in-frame clones only and misses some. The table shows fewer than 200,000 clones, with around 80% occurring only once. In terms of age and location, participants ranged from roughly 18 to 100 years and lived in around 22 US areas. Participants were placed into cohorts based on the clinical history they reported. Recovered status applied to Cohort 3 donors who had two consecutive negative PCRs. It also applied to those with clearance or with symptom resolution. Per germline, CDR1 LGHDT and CDR2 YNNKEL (reference sequence). The CDR3 is 17 amino acids. V was shortened by 4 bases and J by 2 bases, with 19 bases between the two germline ends.

This receptor was identified in a man aged 45-65 years who had recovered from COVID-19. This chain uses TRBV3-1 (or the pseudogene TRBV3-2) with TRBJ2-3; perhaps TRBD2 as D (6 bases). The sequenced sample was PBMCs or T cells enriched from blood (not recorded which). The CDR3 loop reads CASSLLPGGGDTDTQYF. The CDR3 coding sequence is TGTGCCAGCAGCCTTCTACCGGGCGGCGGGGACACAGATACGCAGTATTTT.